The next 2 T cell receptor beta chains were all read from a single sample in a study of cytomegalovirus exposure and HLA in healthy donors. The primer mix had 60 Vbeta and 13 Jbeta primers. Sequencing was performed with immunoSEQ multiplex PCR; in TCRdb, only in-frame clones are kept and a portion is missing. The sample holds under 200,000 clones, 75% seen once. Sequencing used PBMCs. The receptors were sampled from a woman aged 50 to 65 in good health and CMV-seropositive.

In its sample, this clone was seen a few times. The chain couples TRBV9 to TRBJ1-2; D possibly corresponds to TRBD1 (6 bases). V lost 4 bases, J lost 2 bases, and 15 bases lay in between. Germline V gives CDR1 SGDLS, CDR2 YYNGEE. The CDR3 sequence is 15 residues long. CDR3 bases: TGTGCCAGCAGCAAAGGACCGCAGGGGAACTATGGCTACACCTTC. Amino acid sequence: CASSKGPQGNYGYTF.

This chain links TRBV25-1 with TRBJ1-3; TRBD1 agrees at 7 bases. The CDR3 consists of 15 residues. Germline CDR1 is MGHDK and CDR2 is SYGVNS. The junction had 6 bases not matched to a gene; V was cut back by 4 bases and J by 3 bases. CDR3 protein: CASSGDRAFGNTIYF. The CDR3 DNA reads TGTGCCAGCAGTGGTGACAGGGCCTTTGGAAACACCATATATTTT.